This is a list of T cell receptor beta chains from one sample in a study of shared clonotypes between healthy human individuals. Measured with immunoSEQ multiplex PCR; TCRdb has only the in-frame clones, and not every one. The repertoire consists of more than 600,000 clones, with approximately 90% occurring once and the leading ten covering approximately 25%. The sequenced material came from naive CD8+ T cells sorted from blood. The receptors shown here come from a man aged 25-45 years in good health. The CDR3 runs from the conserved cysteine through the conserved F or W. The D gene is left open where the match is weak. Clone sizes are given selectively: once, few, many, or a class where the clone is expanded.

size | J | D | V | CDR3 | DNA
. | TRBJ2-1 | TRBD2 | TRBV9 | CASSVTSGSYNEQFF | TGTGCCAGCAGCGTGACTAGCGGGAGCTACAATGAGCAGTTCTTC
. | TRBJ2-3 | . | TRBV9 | CASSGTPADTQYF | TGTGCCAGCAGCGGGACCCCCGCCGATACGCAGTATTTT
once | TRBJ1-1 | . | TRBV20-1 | CSAREETEAFF | TGCAGTGCTAGAGAGGAGACTGAAGCTTTCTTT
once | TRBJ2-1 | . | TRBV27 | CASSLPMVTEQFF | TGTGCCAGCAGCCTCCCAATGGTCACTGAGCAGTTCTTC
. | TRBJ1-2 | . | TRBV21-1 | CASLAPRGVGYTF | TGTGCCAGCTTGGCCCCCCGGGGGGTGGGCTACACCTTC
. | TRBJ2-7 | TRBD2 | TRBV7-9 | CASNHGGRGLSSYEQYF | TGTGCCAGCAATCATGGCGGGAGGGGACTGAGCTCCTACGAGCAGTACTTC
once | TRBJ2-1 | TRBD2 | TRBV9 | CASSVDATSDAYNEQFF | TGTGCCAGCAGCGTAGATGCGACTAGCGATGCCTACAATGAGCAGTTCTTC
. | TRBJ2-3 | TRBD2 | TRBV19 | CASSTGTSGTDTQYF | TGTGCCAGTAGTACCGGGACTAGCGGCACAGATACGCAGTATTTT
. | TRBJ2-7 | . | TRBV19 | CASSIGQGTYEQYF | TGTGCCAGTAGTATCGGGCAGGGTACCTACGAGCAGTACTTC
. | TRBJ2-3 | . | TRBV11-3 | CASSLGSTADTQYF | TGTGCCAGCAGCTTAGGATCAACAGCAGATACGCAGTATTTT
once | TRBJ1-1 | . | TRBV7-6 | CASSFQDRSTEAFF | TGTGCCAGCAGCTTCCAGGACAGATCCACTGAAGCTTTCTTT
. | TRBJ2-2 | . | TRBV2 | CASSDTGTGELFF | TGTGCCAGCAGTGATACCGGCACCGGGGAGCTGTTTTTT
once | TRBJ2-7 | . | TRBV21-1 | CASSKMGGVNYEQYF | TGTGCCAGCAGCAAAATGGGGGGAGTGAACTACGAGCAGTACTTC
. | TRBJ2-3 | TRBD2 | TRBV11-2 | CASRPRTSGFQADTQYF | TGTGCCAGCAGACCCCGGACTAGCGGGTTTCAGGCAGATACGCAGTATTTT
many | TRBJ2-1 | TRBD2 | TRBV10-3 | CAISEKLAGGPPNEQFF | TGTGCCATCAGTGAAAAACTAGCGGGAGGGCCTCCCAATGAGCAGTTCTTC
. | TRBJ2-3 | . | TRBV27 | CASSPNEGTDTQYF | TGTGCCAGCAGTCCGAATGAGGGGACAGATACGCAGTATTTT
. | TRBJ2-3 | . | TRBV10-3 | CAITYGDRSTDTQYF | TGTGCCATCACCTACGGGGACCGGAGCACAGATACGCAGTATTTT
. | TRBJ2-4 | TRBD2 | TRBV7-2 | CASSPPSGLAKNIQYF | TGTGCCAGCAGCCCCCCTAGCGGGTTAGCCAAAAACATTCAGTACTTC
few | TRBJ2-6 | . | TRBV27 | CASSPISGANVLTF | TGTGCCAGCAGCCCGATCTCTGGGGCCAACGTCCTGACTTTC
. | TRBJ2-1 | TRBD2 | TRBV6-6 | CASSSPLAGEYNEQFF | TGTGCCAGCAGTTCCCCTCTAGCGGGAGAGTACAATGAGCAGTTCTTC
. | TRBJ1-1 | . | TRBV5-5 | CASSLDGVYTEAFF | TGTGCCAGCAGCTTGGATGGGGTTTACACTGAAGCTTTCTTT
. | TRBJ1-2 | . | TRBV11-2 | CASSLAVNYGYTF | TGTGCCAGCAGCTTGGCGGTTAACTATGGCTACACCTTC
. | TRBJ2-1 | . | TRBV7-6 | CASSLVAGPNYNEQFF | TGTGCCAGCAGCTTAGTTGCGGGACCAAACTACAATGAGCAGTTCTTC
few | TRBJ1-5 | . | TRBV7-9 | CASSLDGRPQHF | TGTGCCAGCAGCTTAGATGGACGGCCCCAGCATTTT
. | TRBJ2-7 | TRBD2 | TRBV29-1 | CSVEMVGASGYEQYF | TGCAGCGTTGAAATGGTAGGGGCTAGCGGCTACGAGCAGTACTTC
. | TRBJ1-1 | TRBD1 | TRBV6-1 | CASSALLGQGTNTEAFF | TGTGCCAGCAGTGCCCTTCTCGGACAGGGGACCAACACTGAAGCTTTCTTT
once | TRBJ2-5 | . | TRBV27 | CASSSVGEVGETQYF | TGTGCCAGCAGTTCCGTGGGGGAGGTAGGGGAGACCCAGTACTTC
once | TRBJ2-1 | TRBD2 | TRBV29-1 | CSGLGTSGRSSYNEQFF | TGCAGCGGCCTCGGGACTAGCGGAAGATCCTCCTACAATGAGCAGTTCTTC
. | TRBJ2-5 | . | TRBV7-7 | CASSRQGRGETQYF | TGTGCCAGCAGTAGACAGGGGAGGGGAGAGACCCAGTACTTC
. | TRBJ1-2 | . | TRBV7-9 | CASSGGVTGSNYGYTF | TGTGCCAGCAGCGGAGGGGTCACGGGGTCTAACTATGGCTACACCTTC
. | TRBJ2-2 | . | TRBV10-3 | CAISEMGNTGELFF | TGTGCCATCAGTGAGATGGGAAACACCGGGGAGCTGTTTTTT
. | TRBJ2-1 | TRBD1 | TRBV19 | CAASGTGVNEQFF | TGTGCCGCCTCCGGGACAGGGGTCAATGAGCAGTTCTTC
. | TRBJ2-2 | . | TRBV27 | CASSYSGAGELFF | TGTGCCAGCAGTTACAGTGGGGCCGGGGAGCTGTTTTTT
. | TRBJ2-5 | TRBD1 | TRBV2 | CASGETGSREETQYF | TGTGCCAGCGGGGAGACAGGGTCAAGGGAAGAGACCCAGTACTTC
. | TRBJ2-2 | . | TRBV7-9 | CASSVGTPNTGELFF | TGTGCCAGCAGCGTAGGGACTCCGAACACCGGGGAGCTGTTTTTT
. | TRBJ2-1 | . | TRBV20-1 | CSVFREQFF | TGCAGTGTATTTAGGGAGCAGTTCTTC
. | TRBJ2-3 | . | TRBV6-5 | CASSQASTDTQYF | TGTGCCAGCAGTCAGGCTAGCACAGATACGCAGTATTTT